The 18 T cell receptor beta chains reported below all come from one sample, sequenced in a study of monozygotic twins with inflammatory bowel disease (dated by TCRdb to between 2018 and 2021). Libraries came from 5' RACE. The data were produced on an Illumina HiSeq 2500. After reprocessing by TCRdb, each CDR3 protein sequence is one entry, and no DNA is given. The table held for this sample gives some 200,000 distinct CDR3 sequences. The ten largest make up around 1.5% of the sample. Sequenced sample: blood. The receptors were gathered from a human donor with ulcerative colitis or Crohn's disease, or a healthy co-twin of an affected twin (not recorded which).

The CDR3: CSVFSGGQETQYF. The chain joins TRBV20-1 to TRBJ2-5; the D call from TCRdb, TRBD2, cannot be confirmed without DNA. Germline assignment: CDR1 DFQATT and CDR2 SNEGSKA (reference sequence). The CDR3 is 13 residues long.

This chain uses TRBV6-4 with TRBJ2-1; TCRdb lists TRBD2, though no DNA is available to test this call. This CDR3 region has 13 residues. From germline, CDR1 is MRHNA and CDR2 SNTAGT. The CDR3 sequence is CASSPGAVNEQFF.

This chain links TRBV20-1 with TRBJ2-4. The CDR3 spans 13 residues. CDR1 and CDR2 (germline): DFQATT, SNEGSKA (reference sequence). The CDR3 sequence is CSARGGERNIQYF.

This sequence joins TRBV5-1 and TRBJ2-6; TCRdb picks TRBD1, but there is no DNA to check that call. Germline V gene data show CDR1 as SGHRS and CDR2 as YFSETQ. The CDR3 consists of 17 residues. CDR3 region: CASSLEGGATGANVLTF.

The chain has TRBV6-5 and TRBJ1-3; the D call from TCRdb, TRBD1, cannot be confirmed without DNA. The CDR3 has 16 amino acids. Germline V gene data show CDR1 as MNHEY and CDR2 as SVGAGI. The CDR3 here is CASSSLTGGLGNTIYF.

V is TRBV12-3 or TRBV12-4 and J is TRBJ2-3; absent DNA, TCRdb's TRBD2 call cannot be checked. The CDR3 totals 14 residues. The CDR3 sequence: CASSLGSGTDTQYF.

The chain uses TRBV5-6 and TRBJ2-3; checking the TCRdb D call of TRBD1 is not possible without DNA. CDR1 and CDR2 (germline): SGHDT, YYEEEE. The CDR3 sequence is 15 residues long. CDR3 loop: CASSLASLNGGTQYF.

The rearrangement uses TRBV20-1 and TRBJ2-7; the D call of TRBD1 rests on TCRdb alone, since no DNA is present to check it. The CDR3 extends over 15 amino acids. Germline assignment: CDR1 DFQATT and CDR2 SNEGSKA (reference sequence). The CDR3 sequence: CSARDRRAGGYEQYF.

This chain uses TRBV19 with TRBJ1-2; TCRdb's D gene call, TRBD1, goes unchecked for lack of DNA. The CDR3 totals 15 residues. Germline assignment: CDR1 LNHDA and CDR2 SQIVND (reference sequence). The CDR3 here is CASSTIRDSNYGYTF.

The chain's CDR3 is CAISAKNTEQFF. The chain combines TRBV10-3 with TRBJ2-1. The CDR3 is 12 amino acids. Germline CDR1 ENHRY, CDR2 SYGVKD.

The chain is built from TRBV20-1 and TRBJ2-2; lacking DNA, the TRBD1 call made by TCRdb goes unchecked. The CDR3 is 15 amino acids. Germline loops: CDR1 DFQATT, CDR2 SNEGSKA (reference sequence). CDR3 loop: CSARGDRKNTGELFF.

The chain recombines TRBV4-1 with TRBJ1-1. The CDR3 totals 18 residues. The V gene's germline CDR1 is MGHRA and CDR2 YSYEKL. The CDR3 loop is CASSQDISVADLNTEAFF.

The chain is built from TRBV7-9 and TRBJ2-7. The CDR3 consists of 14 residues. Germline V CDR1 and CDR2: SEHNR, FQNEAQ (reference sequence). The CDR3: CASSVGSTFYEQYF. Full variable domain (outside the CDR3, taken from reference TRBV7-9 and TRBJ2-7): DTGVSQNPRHKITKRGQNVTFRCDPISEHNRLYWYRQTLGQGPEFLTYFQNEAQLEKSRLLSDRFSAERPKGSFSTLEIQRTEQGDSAMYLCASSVGSTFYEQYFGPGTRLTVT.

CDR3 sequence reads: CASSPRSPSGGAYTGELFF. The rearrangement links TRBV18 to TRBJ2-2; TCRdb indicates TRBD2, and absent DNA this call remains unverified. CDR1 KGHSH and CDR2 LQKENI come from the germline V gene. The CDR3 runs 19 residues.

The genes are TRBV11-2 and TRBJ2-3. The CDR3 is 13 amino acids. Germline V gene data show CDR1 as SGHAT and CDR2 as FQNNGV. The CDR3 sequence is CASSHPGTDTQYF.

The chain couples TRBV6-6 to TRBJ2-1. Germline V CDR1 and CDR2: MNHNY, SVGAGI (reference sequence). This CDR3 region has 12 residues. CDR3 protein: CASSVFYNEQFF.

This chain links TRBV5-1 with TRBJ2-6. Germline loops: CDR1 SGHRS, CDR2 YFSETQ. CDR3 size: 13 residues. The CDR3 reads CASRTSGANVLTF.

The V and J genes are TRBV20-1 and TRBJ2-5; absent DNA, TCRdb's TRBD2 call cannot be checked. Looked up from germline, CDR1 is DFQATT and CDR2 is SNEGSKA (reference sequence). This CDR3 is 15 amino acids long. The CDR3 is CSARDLFAGKETQYF.